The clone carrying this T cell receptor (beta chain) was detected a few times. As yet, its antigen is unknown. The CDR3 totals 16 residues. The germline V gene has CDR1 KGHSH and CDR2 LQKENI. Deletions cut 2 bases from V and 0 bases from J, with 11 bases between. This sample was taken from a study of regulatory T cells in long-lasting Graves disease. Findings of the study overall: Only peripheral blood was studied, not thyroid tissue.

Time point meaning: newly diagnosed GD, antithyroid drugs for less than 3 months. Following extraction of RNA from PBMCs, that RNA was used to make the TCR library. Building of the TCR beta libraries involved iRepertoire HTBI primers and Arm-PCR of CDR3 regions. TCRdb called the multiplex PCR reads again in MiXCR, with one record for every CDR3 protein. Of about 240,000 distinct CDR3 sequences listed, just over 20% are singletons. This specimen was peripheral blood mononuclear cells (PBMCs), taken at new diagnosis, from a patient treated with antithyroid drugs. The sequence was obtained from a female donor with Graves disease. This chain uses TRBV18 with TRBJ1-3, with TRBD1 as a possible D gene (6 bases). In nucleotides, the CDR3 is TGTGCCAGCTCACCAGCAGGGGCAGTCTCTGGAAACACCATATATTTT. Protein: CASSPAGAVSGNTIYF.